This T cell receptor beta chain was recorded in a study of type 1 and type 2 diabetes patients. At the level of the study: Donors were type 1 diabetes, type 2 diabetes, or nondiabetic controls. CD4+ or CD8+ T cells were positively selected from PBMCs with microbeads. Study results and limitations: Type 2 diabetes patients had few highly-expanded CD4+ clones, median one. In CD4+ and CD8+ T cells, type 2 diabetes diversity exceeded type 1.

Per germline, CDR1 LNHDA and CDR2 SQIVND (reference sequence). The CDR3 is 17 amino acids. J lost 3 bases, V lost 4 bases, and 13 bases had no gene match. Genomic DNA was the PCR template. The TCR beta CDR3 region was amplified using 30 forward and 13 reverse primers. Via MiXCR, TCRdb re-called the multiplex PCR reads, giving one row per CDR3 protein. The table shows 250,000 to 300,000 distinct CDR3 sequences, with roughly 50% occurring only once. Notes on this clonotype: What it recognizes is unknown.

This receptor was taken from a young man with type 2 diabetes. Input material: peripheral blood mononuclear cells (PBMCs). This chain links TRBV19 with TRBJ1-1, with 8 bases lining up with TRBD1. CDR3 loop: CASSTWTGSRVDTEAFF. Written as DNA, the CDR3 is TGTGCCAGTAGTACCTGGACAGGGAGTAGGGTGGACACTGAAGCTTTCTTT.